This TCR beta chain was documented in a study of beta chain features in type 1 diabetes. The isolated RNA, all of it, was reverse transcribed, so expressed TCRB transcripts were what got sequenced. Data came from immunoSEQ multiplex PCR; TCRdb stores just in-frame clones and leaves some out. The sample contains about 160,000 clones, about 8.3% of which appear only once. Study conclusions and caveats: Within each of all four CD4+ subsets, Type 1 diabetes patients had TCRB CDR3s that were moderately but significantly shorter.

As to this clone: Its target is unknown.

The CDR3 covers 15 residues. Germline CDR1 and CDR2: LGHNA and YNFKEQ. The germline V and J ends were trimmed by 0 bases and 3 bases, with 12 bases remaining between them. This clonotype originated in a woman between 18 and 29 years old with type 1 diabetes. The chain joins TRBV4-2 to TRBJ2-7; D is possibly TRBD2 (6 bases). Sequencing used central memory CD4+ T cells from blood. CDR3 DNA sequence: TGTGCCAGCAGCCAAGATTTGGGCGGGAACTACGAGCAGTACTTC. This codes for CASSQDLGGNYEQYF.